The text below deals with one T cell receptor (beta chain). Its antigen remains unknown. Generated by immunoSEQ multiplex PCR, the TCRdb table keeps only in-frame clones and is missing some. The table shows around 81,000 clones, with roughly 80% occurring only once. The CDR3 is 14 residues long. Trimming pared 2 bases from V and 0 bases from J, leaving 8 bases between. CDR1 KGHSH and CDR2 LQKENI come from the germline V gene. The source of the sample is a study of radiation and T cells in renal cell carcinoma. Study-level results: Top tumor clonotypes rose in blood 2 weeks post-radiation, then contracted. Without pretreatment biopsies, baseline tumor clonotype presence was undetermined.

Time point specified: blood 4 weeks post-SBRT, at nephrectomy. The sample's treatment: 15 Gy SBRT to primary tumor, nephrectomy 4 weeks later. Nephrectomy followed 15 Gy stereotactic body radiation by 4 weeks. Clear cell pathology was present in this patient's renal cell carcinoma. The chain combines TRBV18 with TRBJ2-7, with D possibly TRBD1 on 5 matching bases. This receptor was identified in a man aged 45-65 years with renal cell carcinoma. Sequencing used blood, obtained from a patient whose treatment included radiotherapy and nephrectomy. The CDR3 region has the DNA TGTGCCAGCTCACCAGCACAGGACTCCTACGAGCAGTACTTC. This codes for CASSPAQDSYEQYF.